This is a list of T cell receptor beta chains from one sample in a study of blood T cell repertoires in COVID-19. Here immunoSEQ multiplex PCR was the method, and the copy in TCRdb shows in-frame clones only, minus some. The sample lists around 81,000 clones, around 90% occurring once. Sequenced material: peripheral blood. Receptors originate from a woman aged 80 or over with acute or convalescent COVID-19. The CDR3 runs from the conserved cysteine through the conserved F or W. Fields, in order: D gene, J gene, clone size, CDR3 length, V gene, CDR3 protein, CDR3 DNA. D genes are given only for firm matches. Clone size is stated in some rows and not others, as once, few, many or a class when expanded.

TRBD2	TRBJ2-7	NA	17	TRBV30	CAWRAIVTSGGIYEQYF	TGTGCCTGGAGAGCTATAGTGACTAGCGGGGGTATCTACGAGCAGTACTTC
NA	TRBJ1-4	NA	15	TRBV19	CASSSHSLRHEKLFF	TGTGCCAGTAGTTCACACAGCCTAAGGCATGAAAAACTGTTTTTT
NA	TRBJ2-4	NA	16	TRBV11-2	CASSFPVQGAKNIQYF	TGTGCCAGCAGCTTCCCCGTACAGGGAGCCAAAAACATTCAGTACTTC
NA	TRBJ2-3	once	16	TRBV5-5	CASSLGWGVGTDTQYF	TGTGCCAGCAGCCTCGGATGGGGGGTAGGCACAGATACGCAGTATTTT
TRBD1	TRBJ2-1	once	16	TRBV5-1	CASGEGQGIIRDEQFF	TGCGCCAGCGGCGAAGGACAGGGTATAATCCGAGATGAGCAGTTCTTC
NA	TRBJ2-5	NA	12	TRBV18	CASSRPQETQYF	TGTGCCAGCTCACGGCCCCAAGAGACCCAGTACTTC
NA	TRBJ2-5	NA	18	TRBV7-8	CASSSWQRAQRGQETQYF	TGTGCCAGCAGCAGCTGGCAGCGGGCTCAGCGTGGGCAAGAGACCCAGTACTTC
NA	TRBJ1-5	NA	16	TRBV19	CASSNRGALSNQPQHF	TGTGCCAGTAGCAATCGGGGGGCCTTAAGCAATCAGCCCCAGCATTTT
TRBD1	TRBJ1-4	NA	15	TRBV5-4	CASSLTQGAGEKLFF	TGTGCCAGCAGCTTAACACAGGGGGCCGGTGAAAAACTGTTTTTT
TRBD1	TRBJ2-7	NA	14	TRBV24-1	CATRPRQGSYEQYF	TGTGCCACCAGGCCCCGACAGGGATCCTACGAGCAGTACTTC
TRBD1	TRBJ1-1	NA	15	TRBV20-1	CSASWGTGLNTEAFF	TGCAGTGCTAGTTGGGGGACAGGCTTGAACACTGAAGCTTTCTTT
TRBD1	TRBJ2-1	NA	15	TRBV9	CASSGAGTGYNEQFF	TGTGCCAGCAGCGGAGCCGGGACAGGCTACAATGAGCAGTTCTTC
TRBD1	TRBJ2-7	NA	13	TRBV6-1	CASSDLDRGWQYF	TGTGCCAGCAGTGATTTGGACAGGGGGTGGCAGTACTTC
NA	TRBJ2-4	NA	14	TRBV10-1	CASSESKGKNIQYF	TGCGCCAGCAGTGAGTCGAAGGGGAAAAACATTCAGTACTTC
TRBD1	TRBJ1-2	NA	15	TRBV27	CASSRTGALNYGYTF	TGTGCCAGCAGTCGGACAGGGGCCTTGAACTATGGCTACACCTTC
TRBD2	TRBJ2-7	NA	14	TRBV6-5	CASSREAGIYEQYF	TGTGCCAGCAGCCGGGAGGCTGGAATTTACGAGCAGTACTTC
TRBD2	TRBJ2-1	NA	16	TRBV7-7	CASSFGLAGTYNEQFF	TGTGCTAGCAGCTTCGGACTAGCGGGAACCTACAATGAGCAGTTCTTC
TRBD2	TRBJ2-2	NA	16	TRBV4-2	CASSQDPSGTVGELFF	TGTGCCAGCAGCCAAGACCCTAGCGGGACGGTCGGGGAGCTGTTTTTT
NA	TRBJ2-7	once	16	TRBV25-1	CASSSSTTGISYEQYF	TGTGCCAGCAGTAGCTCCACTACAGGAATCTCCTACGAGCAGTACTTC
TRBD1	TRBJ1-2	NA	12	TRBV30	CAWRPGQGYPYF	TGTGCCTGGAGACCGGGACAGGGCTACCCTTACTTC
NA	TRBJ1-4	few	17	TRBV7-9	CASSFRPDGGFGEKLFF	TGTGCCAGCAGCTTCCGACCCGACGGGGGTTTTGGGGAAAAACTGTTTTTT
NA	TRBJ2-1	NA	15	TRBV3-1/TRBV3-2	CASSRRGTSYNEQFF	TGTGCCAGCAGCCGGAGAGGGACTTCGTACAATGAGCAGTTCTTC
NA	TRBJ1-1	NA	14	TRBV5-5	CASNLDKTNTEAFF	TGTGCCAGCAACTTAGACAAAACGAACACTGAAGCTTTCTTT
NA	TRBJ2-5	NA	15	TRBV3-1/TRBV3-2	CASSQDPGDQETQYF	TGTGCCAGCAGCCAAGATCCAGGGGACCAAGAGACCCAGTACTTC
NA	TRBJ2-2	NA	15	TRBV7-9	CASSSRRPGDGELFF	TGTGCCAGCAGCTCCAGACGCCCCGGGGACGGGGAGCTGTTTTTT
NA	TRBJ2-5	NA	13	TRBV7-2	CASSLRTSETQYF	TGTGCCAGCAGCTTAAGGACTTCAGAGACCCAGTACTTC
TRBD1	TRBJ1-2	few	14	TRBV6-5	CASSYREQGYGYTF	TGTGCCAGCAGTTACCGGGAACAGGGGTATGGCTACACCTTC
NA	TRBJ2-7	NA	17	TRBV21-1	CATSQIRQGLSSYEQYF	TGTGCCACTAGCCAGATCCGACAGGGACTGAGCTCCTACGAGCAGTACTTC
NA	TRBJ2-1	NA	14	TRBV9	CASTPHLSYNEQFF	TGTGCCAGCACCCCCCACCTATCTTACAATGAGCAGTTCTTC
NA	TRBJ1-2	NA	15	TRBV11-2	CASSLDPQGVGGYTF	TGTGCCAGCAGCTTAGATCCCCAGGGTGTGGGAGGCTACACCTTC
TRBD1	TRBJ1-2	NA	15	TRBV3-1/TRBV3-2	CASSQGTGTARGYTF	TGTGCCAGCAGCCAAGGGACAGGGACGGCGCGTGGCTACACCTTC
NA	TRBJ1-5	NA	12	TRBV7-2	CASSFQGTVQHF	TGTGCCAGCAGCTTCCAGGGGACGGTCCAGCATTTT
TRBD1	TRBJ1-1	NA	15	TRBV28	CASSLTGGPNTEAFF	TGTGCCAGCAGTTTAACAGGGGGCCCCAACACTGAAGCTTTCTTT
TRBD1	TRBJ2-3	NA	16	TRBV19	CASSMRQGRGEDTQYF	TGTGCCAGTAGTATGAGACAGGGTAGGGGAGAAGATACGCAGTATTTT
TRBD1	TRBJ1-1	once	15	TRBV5-1	CASSRDRGINTEAFF	TGCGCCAGCAGCAGGGACAGGGGAATAAACACTGAAGCTTTCTTT
NA	TRBJ2-2	NA	14	TRBV6-2/TRBV6-3	CASSYIAVTGELFF	TGTGCCAGCAGTTACATTGCGGTCACCGGGGAGCTGTTTTTT
TRBD1	TRBJ1-1	NA	14	TRBV19	CASSMGQGATEAFF	TGTGCCAGTAGTATGGGACAGGGCGCCACTGAAGCTTTCTTT
NA	TRBJ2-7	once	14	TRBV13	CASSLGVLSYEQYF	TGTGCCAGCAGCTTGGGAGTGCTGTCCTACGAGCAGTACTTC
NA	TRBJ2-5	once	13	TRBV11-3	CASSLDSQETQYF	TGTGCCAGCAGCCTAGACAGTCAAGAGACCCAGTACTTC
TRBD1	TRBJ1-6	NA	16	TRBV27	CASSLAGGAFNSPLHF	TGTGCCAGCAGTTTAGCAGGGGGCGCTTTTAATTCACCCCTCCACTTT
NA	TRBJ2-1	NA	14	TRBV6-1	CASSEALGTPKQFF	TGTGCCAGCAGTGAGGCACTCGGGACACCGAAGCAGTTCTTC
TRBD1	TRBJ2-6	NA	15	TRBV10-1	CASSGQGAGANVLTF	TGCGCCAGCAGCGGACAGGGTGCGGGGGCCAACGTCCTGACTTTC